This is a list of T cell receptor beta chains from one sample in a study of blood T cell repertoires in COVID-19. Clones were sequenced by immunoSEQ multiplex PCR, and TCRdb holds only the in-frame ones, with some missing. The top ten hold 6.5% to 9% of the sample, which has roughly 150,000 clones, around 83% seen once. Sequencing was carried out using peripheral blood. These receptors all stem from a woman aged 45-60 years in a cohort sampled during active or convalescent COVID-19. Both conserved end residues are part of each CDR3. D genes are given only for firm matches. Rows give clone size only sometimes, using once, few, many, or a class for an expanded clone.

d_gene	abundance	v_gene	j_gene	CDR3nt	CDR3aa
NA	NA	TRBV5-1	TRBJ2-7	TGCGCCAGCTCCCGGGACATAAACTACGAGCAGTACTTC	CASSRDINYEQYF
TRBD1	NA	TRBV18	TRBJ2-6	TGTGCCAGCTCACCGGGACAGTCGCCTGGGGCCAACGTCCTGACTTTC	CASSPGQSPGANVLTF
NA	many	TRBV25-1	TRBJ2-3	TGTGCCAGCAGTGAACTAGCTAGCACTAGCACAGATACGCAGTATTTT	CASSELASTSTDTQYF
NA	NA	TRBV7-2	TRBJ2-2	TGTGCCAGCAGCTTATATCGGGGGGCCCGAGACACCGGGGAGCTGTTTTTT	CASSLYRGARDTGELFF
TRBD1	NA	TRBV11-2	TRBJ1-1	TGTGCCAGCAGCCGGTATCAGGGGGCGAACACTGAAGCTTTCTTT	CASSRYQGANTEAFF
TRBD1	NA	TRBV19	TRBJ2-1	TGTGCCAGTAGTGGGTGGGACAGTGCATACAATGAGCAGTTCTTC	CASSGWDSAYNEQFF
TRBD1	once	TRBV6-2/TRBV6-3	TRBJ1-6	TGTGCCAGCAACCCTGCGCCGGGACAGAGAAATTCACCCCTCCACTTT	CASNPAPGQRNSPLHF
TRBD1	NA	TRBV27	TRBJ1-1	TGTGCCAGCAGTGCGACAGGGTTCCAAGCTTTCTTT	CASSATGFQAFF
NA	NA	TRBV6-5	TRBJ2-3	TGTGCCAGCAGTCCCTACGGGACTCGCACAGATACGCAGTATTTT	CASSPYGTRTDTQYF
NA	NA	TRBV18	TRBJ1-3	TGTGCCAGCTCACCATCGGGGAAGGGAAACACCATATATTTT	CASSPSGKGNTIYF
TRBD1	few	TRBV6-1	TRBJ1-5	TGTGCCAGCAGTGACCGACAGGGAGCGGGTCAGCCCCAGCATTTT	CASSDRQGAGQPQHF
TRBD1	NA	TRBV24-1	TRBJ2-1	TGTGCCACCAGTTCCCAGCCCGGGACAGGGGGTGGTGGTGAGCAGTTCTTC	CATSSQPGTGGGGEQFF
TRBD1	NA	TRBV6-1	TRBJ1-5	TGTGCCAGCAGTGAGGTAACAGGGGGTATTCAGCCCCAGCATTTT	CASSEVTGGIQPQHF
NA	NA	TRBV2	TRBJ1-2	TGTGCCAGCAGTGCAGGGGCTGATGGCTACACCTTC	CASSAGADGYTF
TRBD1	NA	TRBV6-5	TRBJ1-6	TGTGCCAGCAGTTACATAGGGACAGGGGCGGATTCACCCCTCCACTTT	CASSYIGTGADSPLHF
NA	NA	TRBV6-5	TRBJ1-2	TGTGCCAGCAGTCCTGACAGGAACTATGGCTACACCTTC	CASSPDRNYGYTF
TRBD1	NA	TRBV2	TRBJ2-7	TGTGCCAGCAGTCGACAGGGCGTCTTTGGCGAGCAGTACTTC	CASSRQGVFGEQYF
TRBD1	NA	TRBV5-1	TRBJ1-2	TGCGCCAGCAGCACACCCGACAGGGCACTCTATGGCTACACCTTC	CASSTPDRALYGYTF
NA	NA	TRBV11-2	TRBJ1-2	TGTGCCAGCAGCTTAGGCCCGACTACTAACTATGGCTACACCTTC	CASSLGPTTNYGYTF
TRBD1	NA	TRBV5-1	TRBJ2-1	TGCGCCAGCAGTCGACAGGGCCGTGATGAGCAGTTCTTC	CASSRQGRDEQFF
NA	NA	TRBV6-2/TRBV6-3	TRBJ2-7	TGTGCCAGCAGTCGGACAAGCTCCTACGAGCAGTACTTC	CASSRTSSYEQYF
NA	NA	TRBV15	TRBJ1-5	TGTGCCACCAGCCCAGGGGCCCAGCCCCAGCATTTT	CATSPGAQPQHF
NA	NA	TRBV10-3	TRBJ1-2	TGTGCCATCAGTATTGACTCAGGGATGCGATTCTCTAACTATGGCTACACCTTC	CAISIDSGMRFSNYGYTF
NA	NA	TRBV5-1	TRBJ1-2	TGCGCCAGCAGCTTGGCAGGGTTCAGTGGCTACACCTTC	CASSLAGFSGYTF
TRBD1	NA	TRBV7-2	TRBJ1-2	TGTGCCAGCAGCTCACAGGGGCGAGGGAACTATGGCTACACCTTC	CASSSQGRGNYGYTF
NA	few	TRBV5-1	TRBJ2-3	TGCGCCAGCAGCCCGGAGCAGTTAATAGATACGCAGTATTTT	CASSPEQLIDTQYF
TRBD1	NA	TRBV30	TRBJ2-7	TGTGCCTGGATTCAAGCTGGGACAGGCTCCTACGAGCAGTACTTC	CAWIQAGTGSYEQYF
NA	NA	TRBV25-1	TRBJ1-6	TGTGCCAGCATGGGCCCGGTCCCAACGGCACCCCTCCACTTT	CASMGPVPTAPLHF
NA	NA	TRBV10-3	TRBJ2-5	TGTGCCATCAGTGAGTCAAGCGGCGGTAAAGAGACCCAGTACTTC	CAISESSGGKETQYF
TRBD1	NA	TRBV19	TRBJ1-2	TGTGCCAGTAGCCCGTACGAGGACAGGGGGCCCTCTGGCTACACCTTC	CASSPYEDRGPSGYTF
NA	NA	TRBV15	TRBJ1-5	TGTGCCACCAGCAGAGATTATACCCCGGGGCCCCAGCATTTT	CATSRDYTPGPQHF
TRBD2	NA	TRBV28	TRBJ2-3	TGTGCCAGCAGGGGGGGAGGGGAGGAGACGCAGTATTTT	CASRGGGEETQYF
NA	NA	TRBV7-8	TRBJ2-7	TGTGCCAGCAGCTTAGCAACCATCAGGCCGAATTACGAGCAGTACTTC	CASSLATIRPNYEQYF
TRBD2	NA	TRBV3-1/TRBV3-2	TRBJ2-7	TGTGCCAGCAGCCTTGCTAGCGGGGGAAGCGAGCAGTACTTC	CASSLASGGSEQYF
TRBD1	many	TRBV5-6	TRBJ2-1	TGTGCCAGCAGCTTGAAGGGACAGGACTACAATGAGCAGTTCTTC	CASSLKGQDYNEQFF
TRBD2	NA	TRBV7-3	TRBJ2-3	TGTGCCAGCAGCCCAAGGGGGCTAGCGGGGGGCACAGATACGCAGTATTTT	CASSPRGLAGGTDTQYF
TRBD1	NA	TRBV6-5	TRBJ1-2	TGTGCCAGCAGTTCCCAGACAGGGGCCCTCTATGGCTACACCTTC	CASSSQTGALYGYTF
NA	few	TRBV24-1	TRBJ2-3	TGTGCCACCCTAGACCCTAGCACAGATACGCAGTATTTT	CATLDPSTDTQYF
NA	few	TRBV21-1	TRBJ2-3	TGTGCCAGCAGCAAAAATTCATGGAGACCAAGAACGGATACGCAGTATTTT	CASSKNSWRPRTDTQYF
NA	NA	TRBV29-1	TRBJ1-2	TGCAGCGTTTATGGGGCCCGCGACGCTAACTATGGCTACACCTTC	CSVYGARDANYGYTF
NA	NA	TRBV13	TRBJ2-5	TGTGCCAGCAGTCAGGGGAACCAAGAGACCCAGTACTTC	CASSQGNQETQYF
NA	NA	TRBV25-1	TRBJ1-6	TGTGCCAGCAGTGATCCCGGGGCCTATAATTCACCCCTCCACTTT	CASSDPGAYNSPLHF
NA	few	TRBV24-1	TRBJ1-2	TGTGCCACCAGTGATTCAGGGGTCAACTATGGCTACACCTTC	CATSDSGVNYGYTF
NA	NA	TRBV12-5	TRBJ1-2	TGTGCTAGTGGTTTGGTCTTCGGGGATGGCTACACCTTC	CASGLVFGDGYTF
TRBD1	NA	TRBV7-2	TRBJ2-5	TGTGCCAGCAGCTTAGGACCGACAGGGGGCGTAGAGACCCAGTACTTC	CASSLGPTGGVETQYF
NA	NA	TRBV29-1	TRBJ2-3	TGCAGCGTCCTTGGAGGGGGGGCCACAGATACGCAGTATTTT	CSVLGGGATDTQYF
TRBD2	NA	TRBV28	TRBJ2-5	TGTGCCAGCAGTTTGCTAGCGGGGGGGCAAGAGACCCAGTACTTC	CASSLLAGGQETQYF
NA	NA	TRBV19	TRBJ1-5	TGTGCCAGTAGTATAGGCAGGGAAGATCAGCCCCAGCATTTT	CASSIGREDQPQHF
TRBD2	once	TRBV6-4	TRBJ2-1	TGTGCCAGCAGTGCACTAGCGGGGGAGTACAATGAGCAGTTCTTC	CASSALAGEYNEQFF
TRBD1	NA	TRBV7-8	TRBJ1-1	TGTGCCAGCAGCTTTGACAGGGGATACACTGAAGCTTTCTTT	CASSFDRGYTEAFF
NA	NA	TRBV6-5	TRBJ1-4	TGTGCCAGCAGTTACTTCTCGACAGGTGGGGAAAAACTGTTTTTT	CASSYFSTGGEKLFF
TRBD2	once	TRBV19	TRBJ2-1	TGTGCCAGTAGCATCAGGTCTAGCGGTCGTAATGAGCAGTTCTTC	CASSIRSSGRNEQFF
TRBD1	once	TRBV4-2	TRBJ1-6	TGTGCCAGCAGCCAAGAACTAGGACAGGGGACTTCACCCCTCCACTTT	CASSQELGQGTSPLHF
NA	NA	TRBV7-9	TRBJ1-2	TGTGCCAGCAGCTTTGGGGCGCTGGGCTATGGCTACACCTTC	CASSFGALGYGYTF
NA	NA	TRBV2	TRBJ2-1	TGTGCCAGCAGCGGCGACAGGATTTTGTACAATGAGCAGTTCTTC	CASSGDRILYNEQFF
NA	NA	TRBV19	TRBJ2-6	TGTGCCAGTAGTCTCGCAACAGACTCTGGGGCCAACGTCCTGACTTTC	CASSLATDSGANVLTF
NA	NA	TRBV5-1	TRBJ2-1	TGCGCCAGCAGCTTGGAACCGAGGGCCGCCTACAATGAGCAGTTCTTC	CASSLEPRAAYNEQFF